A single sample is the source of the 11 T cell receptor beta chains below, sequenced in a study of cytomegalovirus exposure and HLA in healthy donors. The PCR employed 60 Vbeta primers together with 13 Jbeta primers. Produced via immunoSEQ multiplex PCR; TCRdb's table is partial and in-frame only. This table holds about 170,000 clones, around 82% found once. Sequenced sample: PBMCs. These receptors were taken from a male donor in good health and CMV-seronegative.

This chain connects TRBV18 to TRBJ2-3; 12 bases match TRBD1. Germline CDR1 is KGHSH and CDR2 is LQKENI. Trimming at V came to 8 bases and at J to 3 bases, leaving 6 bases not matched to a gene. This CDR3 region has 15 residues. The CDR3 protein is CASGRDRGLTDTQYF. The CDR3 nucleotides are TGTGCCAGCGGACGGGACAGGGGGCTTACAGATACGCAGTATTTT.

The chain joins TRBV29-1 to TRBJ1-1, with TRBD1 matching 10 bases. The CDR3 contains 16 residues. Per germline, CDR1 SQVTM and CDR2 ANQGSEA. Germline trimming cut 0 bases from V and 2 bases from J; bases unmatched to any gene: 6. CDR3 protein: CSVEDWGTGVNTEAFF. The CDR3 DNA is TGCAGCGTTGAAGATTGGGGGACAGGGGTTAACACTGAAGCTTTCTTT.

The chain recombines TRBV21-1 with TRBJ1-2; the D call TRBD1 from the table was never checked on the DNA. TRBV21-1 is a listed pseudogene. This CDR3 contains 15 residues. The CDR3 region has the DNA TGTGCCAGCAGCACAAATACAGGGGCTAACTATGGCTACACCTTC. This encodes CASSTNTGANYGYTF.

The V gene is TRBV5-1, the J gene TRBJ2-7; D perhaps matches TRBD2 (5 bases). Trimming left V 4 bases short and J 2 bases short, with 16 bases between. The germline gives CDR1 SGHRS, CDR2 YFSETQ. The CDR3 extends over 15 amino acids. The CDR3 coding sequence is TGCGCCAGCAGCCATACAGCGGTCCCGACCTACGAGCAGTACTTC. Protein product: CASSHTAVPTYEQYF.

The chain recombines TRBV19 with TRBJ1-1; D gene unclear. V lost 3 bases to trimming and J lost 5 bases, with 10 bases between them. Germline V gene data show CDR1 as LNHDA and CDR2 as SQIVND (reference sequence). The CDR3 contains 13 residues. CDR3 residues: CASSMEALTEAFF. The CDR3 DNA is TGTGCCAGTAGTATGGAGGCCCTTACTGAAGCTTTCTTT. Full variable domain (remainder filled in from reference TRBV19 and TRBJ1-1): DGGITQSPKYLFRKEGQNVTLSCEQNLNHDAMYWYRQDPGQGLRLIYYSQIVNDFQKGDIAEGYSVSREKKESFPLTVTSAQKNPTAFYLCASSMEALTEAFFGQGTRLTVV.

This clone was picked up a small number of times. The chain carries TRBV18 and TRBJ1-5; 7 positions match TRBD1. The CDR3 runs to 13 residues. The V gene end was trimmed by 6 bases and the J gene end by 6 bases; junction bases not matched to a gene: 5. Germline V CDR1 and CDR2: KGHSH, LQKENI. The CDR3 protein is CASSSGQSQPQHF. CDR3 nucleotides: TGTGCCAGCTCCTCGGGACAGAGTCAGCCCCAGCATTTT. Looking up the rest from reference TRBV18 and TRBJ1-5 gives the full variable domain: NAGVMQNPRHLVRRRGQEARLRCSPMKGHSHVYWYRQLPEEGLKFMVYLQKENIIDESGMPKERFSAEFPKEGPSILRIQQVVRGDSAAYFCASSSGQSQPQHFGDGTRLSIL.

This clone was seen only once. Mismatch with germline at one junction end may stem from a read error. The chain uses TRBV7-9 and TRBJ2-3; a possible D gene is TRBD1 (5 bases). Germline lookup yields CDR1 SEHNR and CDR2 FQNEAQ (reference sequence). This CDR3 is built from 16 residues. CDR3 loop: CSSSFRRAGSTDTQYF. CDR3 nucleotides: TGTTCCAGCAGCTTCCGCAGGGCAGGATCAACAGATACGCAGTATTTT. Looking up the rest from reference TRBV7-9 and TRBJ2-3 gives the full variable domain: DTGVSQNPRHKITKRGQNVTFRCDPISEHNRLYWYRQTLGQGPEFLTYFQNEAQLEKSRLLSDRFSAERPKGSFSTLEIQRTEQGDSAMYLCSSSFRRAGSTDTQYFGPGTRLTVL.

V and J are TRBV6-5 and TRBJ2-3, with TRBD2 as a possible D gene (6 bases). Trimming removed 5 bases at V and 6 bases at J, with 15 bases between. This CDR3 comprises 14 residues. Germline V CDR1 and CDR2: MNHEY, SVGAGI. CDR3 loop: CASSPGLWGDTQYF. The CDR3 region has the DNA TGTGCCAGCAGTCCGGGACTGTGGGGGGATACGCAGTATTTT.

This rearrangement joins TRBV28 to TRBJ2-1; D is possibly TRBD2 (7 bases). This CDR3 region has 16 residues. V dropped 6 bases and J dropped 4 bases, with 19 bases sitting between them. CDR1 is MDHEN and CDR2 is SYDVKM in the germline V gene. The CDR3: CASSIPGLGGYNEQFF. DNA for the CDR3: TGTGCCAGCAGCATACCTGGACTAGGGGGATACAATGAGCAGTTCTTC.

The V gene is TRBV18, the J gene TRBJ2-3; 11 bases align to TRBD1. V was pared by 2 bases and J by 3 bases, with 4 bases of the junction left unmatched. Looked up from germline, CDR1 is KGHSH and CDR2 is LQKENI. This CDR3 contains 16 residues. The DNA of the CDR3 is TGTGCCAGCTCACCAATCGGACAGGGGGCGACAGATACGCAGTATTTT. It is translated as CASSPIGQGATDTQYF. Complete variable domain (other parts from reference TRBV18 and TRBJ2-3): NAGVMQNPRHLVRRRGQEARLRCSPMKGHSHVYWYRQLPEEGLKFMVYLQKENIIDESGMPKERFSAEFPKEGPSILRIQQVVRGDSAAYFCASSPIGQGATDTQYFGPGTRLTVL.

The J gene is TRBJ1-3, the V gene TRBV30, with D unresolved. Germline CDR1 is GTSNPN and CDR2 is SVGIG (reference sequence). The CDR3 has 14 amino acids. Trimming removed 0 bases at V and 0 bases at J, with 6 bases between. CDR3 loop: CAWSVLTSGNTIYF. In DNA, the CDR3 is TGTGCCTGGAGTGTACTTACCTCTGGAAACACCATATATTTT.